The rows below give T cell receptor beta chains drawn from one sample of a study of vaccination and CD4 T cells after COVID-19. TCRdb passed the PCR reads through MiXCR, listing each CDR3 protein once. The repertoire holds fewer than 30,000 distinct CDR3 sequences, with roughly 40% as singletons. Antigen specificity for these receptors is unknown. This specimen consisted of CD4+ T cells from blood, cultured in vitro, obtained about 7 months after SARS-CoV-2 vaccination. The receptors stem from a human donor who had recovered from COVID-19. CDR3s include the opening cysteine and the closing phenylalanine or tryptophan. Each record gives: V gene, clone size, D gene, J gene, CDR3 length, CDR3 DNA, CDR3 protein. D genes are given only for firm matches. Not all rows give a size; the values are once, few, many and, for expanded clones, a class.

TRBV7-8	.	.	TRBJ1-2	15	TGTGCCAGCAGCCCCGGGACGGGAAATAACTATGGCTACACCTTC	CASSPGTGNNYGYTF
TRBV10-1	.	.	TRBJ1-6	14	TGCGCCAGCAGTGAATCCGGACCAAATTCACCCCTCCACTTT	CASSESGPNSPLHF
TRBV29-1	few	.	TRBJ1-2	14	TGCAGCGTTGAAGGCCGGGGTACCAACTATGGCTACACCTTC	CSVEGRGTNYGYTF
TRBV27	few	.	TRBJ1-2	14	TGTGCCAGCAGACAATGGGCAGGGAACTATGGCTACACCTTC	CASRQWAGNYGYTF
TRBV6-5	few	TRBD1	TRBJ2-3	16	TGTGCCAGCAGTTATCAGGGGGCCGCCACCACAGATACGCAGTATTTT	CASSYQGAATTDTQYF
TRBV2	once	TRBD2	TRBJ2-2	18	TGTGCCAGCAGTGGATTTCATGGCGGGAGGGCACGACCCGGGGAGCTGTTTTTT	CASSGFHGGRARPGELFF
TRBV2	.	TRBD1	TRBJ1-5	14	TGTGCCAGCACTCCGGGACAGGGTGGTCAGCCCCAGCATTTT	CASTPGQGGQPQHF
TRBV10-3	.	TRBD1	TRBJ1-5	15	TGTGCCACGACAGGGGGTTCGGGCACAGGGCAGCCCCAGCATTTT	CATTGGSGTGQPQHF
TRBV6-2/TRBV6-3	.	.	TRBJ2-1	14	TGTGCCAGCAGTTACTCCGGAGGCCCCGGTGAGCAGTTCTTC	CASSYSGGPGEQFF
TRBV6-4	.	.	TRBJ1-1	13	TGTGCCAGCAGTGTTGAGACAGGCAATAAAGCTTTCTTT	CASSVETGNKAFF
TRBV7-9	.	.	TRBJ2-5	13	TGTGCCAGCAGCTTCGGACCTCAAGAGACCCAGTACTTC	CASSFGPQETQYF
TRBV20-1	few	.	TRBJ2-5	13	TGCAGTGCTAGCACAGACCGGCAAGAGACCCAGTACTTC	CSASTDRQETQYF
TRBV15	.	.	TRBJ1-5	16	TGTGCCACCAGCAGATCCGGGAGCTATAGCAATCAGCCCCGGCATTTT	CATSRSGSYSNQPRHF
TRBV20-1	few	TRBD1	TRBJ1-1	13	TGCAGTGCCCTCCGACAGGGAGGGACTGAAGCTTTCTTT	CSALRQGGTEAFF
TRBV6-1	few	.	TRBJ1-2	14	TGTGCCAGCAGCCCAGCGGTCTCTAACTATGGCTACACCTTC	CASSPAVSNYGYTF
TRBV7-2	.	.	TRBJ2-3	15	TGTGCCAGCAGCCGGGCCTATTCCAACACAGATACGCAGTATTTT	CASSRAYSNTDTQYF
TRBV20-1	.	.	TRBJ2-1	14	TGCAGTGCTACGGTCTTTAGCTCCTACAATGAGCAGTTCTTC	CSATVFSSYNEQFF